This TCR beta chain appears in the sequencing data of a study of shared clonotypes between healthy human individuals (TCRdb year 2020). In terms of the full investigation: The cohort comprised two women and a few men aged 18 to 49 years. Each donor's leukapheresis produced roughly between roughly 0.85 and 9.5 billion PBMCs. For each donor, CD4 naive and CD4 memory were each run on three plates, CD8 naive on two plates, and CD8 memory on one plate. The study deeply sequenced blood TCR repertoires of five healthy adults to estimate repertoire size and the extent of clonotype sharing between individuals. Different laboratories and diverse techniques were used to prepare libraries and sequence TCR repertoires, to increase sequencing depth and limit assay-specific biases. Paper-wide results and their limitations: Pairwise subsampling indicated that sequencing depth was expected to affect the degree of clonotype sharing among donors. Even with the large sequencing depth, rarefaction of the sorted-subset datasets indicated that sequencing was incomplete. Compared with non-shared clonotypes, the clonotypes found in all four sorted-subset donors had higher generation probabilities. Sampling was restricted to blood, and TCR repertoires in tissues likely differ from the TCR repertoires found in blood. Because the study included a small number of donors, the genetic and exposure-history diversity represented was limited. About 5% of naive CD4, around 4% of naive CD8, about 2.4% of memory CD4, and around 0.42% of memory CD8 clonotypes were shared across several donors. Naive subsets generally had larger estimated clonotype richness than memory subsets.

CDR1 is given as SGDLS and CDR2 as YYNGEE, both from the germline V gene. The CDR3, from cysteine to phenylalanine, totals 16 residues. Only CDR3 DNA remains: 48 bases, in frame from the first base. At the junction V is shortened by 4 bases and J by 0 bases; bases outside the gene matches: 7. Donors were healthy HIV-negative adults with no recently reported acute infections or vaccinations. Every donor was a Caucasian adult living in Nashville, Tennessee, USA. CD4+ T cells were enriched by magnetic negative selection, after which naive cells were positively selected on CD45RA and the negative fraction was taken as the memory subset. After blood collection by leukapheresis, PBMCs were isolated using Ficoll-Histopaque density gradient centrifugation and then cryopreserved in the vapor phase of liquid nitrogen. Purity and quantity of every magnetically sorted T cell population were checked by analytical flow cytometry. Each sorted fraction had its genomic DNA isolated and then quantified by UV absorbance on a Nanodrop 2000c.

To note about this clone: Its cognate antigen has yet to be identified. Base quality data are lacking; no much larger clone is found one base away.

Using the deep immunoSEQ assay, multiplex PCR amplified TCR CDR3 regions from genomic DNA. For each cell subset, the extracted genomic DNA was distributed evenly across all wells of several immunoSEQ 96-well plates, and each plate served as one replicate. For sorted subsets, roughly 200 ng of genomic DNA, equivalent to roughly 30,000 T cell genomes, went into each replicate PCR. Purified libraries were quantified with a Qubit 3.0 fluorometer, sized on a Bioanalyzer 2100, and re-quantified with the KAPA Library Quantification kit. Every immunoSEQ 96-well plate was sequenced on a dedicated single-read 150-cycle Illumina NextSeq 550 flow cell. The study's own analysis went as follows. Because only junctional sequences without quality scores were contained in the immunoSEQ output, filtering matching that applied to full-length reads could not be performed. Sequences were annotated with PyIR, a Python wrapper for IgBLAST v1.9, and V/J genes and CDR3 were assigned using IMGT germline references. Reads were filtered out if the reads had weak V/J assignments (E-value above 1e-6), no CDR3, stop codons, out-of-frame junctions, or ambiguous translated residues. V3J clonotypes were defined as sequences sharing an identical inferred V gene, J gene, and CDR3 amino acid sequence. Percentage overlap between repertoires was calculated by dividing the number of shared unique clonotypes by the size of the smaller repertoire. Three approaches were used to assess repertoire richness: RTK rarefaction, the Chao1 estimator, and Recon v2.1 estimates of unobserved clonotypes. Generation probabilities for all TCRbeta clonotypes obtained by the gDNA method from several donors were computed using OLGA. TCRdb re-hosts the immuneACCESS table, in-frame sequences only. Its copies lack some clones; in the studies checked, an unresolved V gene accounts for under half of them, and the cause for the rest is not known. The V and J calls and clone size are taken from that table; D and trimming were inferred from the DNA. The sample table lists some 1.5 million clones, 95% to 99% of them with a count of one. The top ten clonotypes cover less than 0.55% of the sample.

The sequence came from a man aged 25 to 40 in good health. The sample consisted of naive CD4+ T cells sorted from blood. The intended sense of this specimen's cell subset or site label: CD45RA+ positively selected. The rearranged segments are TRBV9 and TRBJ1-3; TRBD1 lines up with 7 middle nucleotides. The CDR3 protein: CASSPRDRDSGNTIYF. The DNA is as follows: TGTGCCAGCAGCCCCAGAGACAGGGACTCTGGAAACACCATATATTTT.